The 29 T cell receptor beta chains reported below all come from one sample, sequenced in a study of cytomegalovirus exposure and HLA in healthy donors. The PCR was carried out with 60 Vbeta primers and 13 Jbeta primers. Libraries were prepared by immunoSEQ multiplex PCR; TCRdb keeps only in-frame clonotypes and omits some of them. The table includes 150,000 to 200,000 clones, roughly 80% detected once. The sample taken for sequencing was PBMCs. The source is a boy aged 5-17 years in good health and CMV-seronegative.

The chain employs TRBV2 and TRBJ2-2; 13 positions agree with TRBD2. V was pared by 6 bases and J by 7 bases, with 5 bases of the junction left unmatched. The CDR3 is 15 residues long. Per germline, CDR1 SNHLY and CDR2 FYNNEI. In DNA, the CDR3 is TGTGCCAGCAGGGAACTAGCGGGAGGGCTCGGGGAGCTGTTTTTT. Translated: CASRELAGGLGELFF.

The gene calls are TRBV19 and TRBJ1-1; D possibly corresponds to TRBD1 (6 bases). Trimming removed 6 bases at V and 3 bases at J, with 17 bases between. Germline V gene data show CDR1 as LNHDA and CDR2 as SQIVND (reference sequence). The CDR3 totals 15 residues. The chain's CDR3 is CASRTTGSSYTEAFF. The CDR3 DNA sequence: TGTGCCAGTAGAACGACAGGTTCTAGCTACACTGAAGCTTTCTTT.

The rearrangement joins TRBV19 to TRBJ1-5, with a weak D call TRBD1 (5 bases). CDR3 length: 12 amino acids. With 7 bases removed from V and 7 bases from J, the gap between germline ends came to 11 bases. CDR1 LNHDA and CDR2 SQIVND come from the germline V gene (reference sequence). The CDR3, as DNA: TGTGCCAGTAAGGACAATTGGCAGCCCCAGCATTTT. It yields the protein CASKDNWQPQHF.

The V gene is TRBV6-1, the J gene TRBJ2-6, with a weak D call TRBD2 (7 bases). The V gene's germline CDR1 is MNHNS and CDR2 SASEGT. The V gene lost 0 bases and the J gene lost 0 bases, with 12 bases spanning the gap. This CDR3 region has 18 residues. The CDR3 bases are TGTGCCAGCAGTGAAGCACGGGGGGCCCCCTCTGGGGCCAACGTCCTGACTTTC. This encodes CASSEARGAPSGANVLTF.

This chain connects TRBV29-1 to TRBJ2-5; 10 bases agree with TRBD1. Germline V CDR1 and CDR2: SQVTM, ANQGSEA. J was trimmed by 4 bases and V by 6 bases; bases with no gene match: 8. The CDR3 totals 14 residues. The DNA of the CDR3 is TGCAGCGTCGGAAGACAGGGGGCTTTAGAGACCCAGTACTTC. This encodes CSVGRQGALETQYF.

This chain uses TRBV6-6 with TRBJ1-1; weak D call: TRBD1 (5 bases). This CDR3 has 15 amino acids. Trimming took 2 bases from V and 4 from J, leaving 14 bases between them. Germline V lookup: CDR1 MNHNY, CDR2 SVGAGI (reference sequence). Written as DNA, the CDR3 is TGTGCCAGCAGTTACAGAAAGTTTGGGGCCACTGAAGCTTTCTTT. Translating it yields CASSYRKFGATEAFF.

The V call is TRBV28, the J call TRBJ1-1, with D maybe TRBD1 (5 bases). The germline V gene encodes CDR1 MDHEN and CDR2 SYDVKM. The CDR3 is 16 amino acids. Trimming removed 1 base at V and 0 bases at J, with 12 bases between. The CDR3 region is CASSLSGSGMNTEAFF. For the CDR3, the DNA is TGTGCCAGCAGTTTATCAGGGTCTGGGATGAACACTGAAGCTTTCTTT. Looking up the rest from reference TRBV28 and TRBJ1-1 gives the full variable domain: DVKVTQSSRYLVKRTGEKVFLECVQDMDHENMFWYRQDPGLGLRLIYFSYDVKMKEKGDIPEGYSVSREKKERFSLILESASTNQTSMYLCASSLSGSGMNTEAFFGQGTRLTVV.

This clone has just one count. The CDR3 is CASSMAGDNEKLFF. In DNA, the CDR3 is TGTGCCAGTAGTATGGCCGGGGATAATGAAAAACTGTTTTTT. This chain connects TRBV19 to TRBJ1-4; D gene unclear. Germline V lookup: CDR1 LNHDA, CDR2 SQIVND (reference sequence). V was clipped by 3 bases and J by 4 bases, with 9 bases between them. This CDR3 contains 14 residues.

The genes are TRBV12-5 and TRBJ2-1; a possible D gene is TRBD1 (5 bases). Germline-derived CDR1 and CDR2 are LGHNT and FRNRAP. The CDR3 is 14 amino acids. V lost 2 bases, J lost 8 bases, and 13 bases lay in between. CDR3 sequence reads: CASGLPGSEHEQFF. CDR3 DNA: TGTGCTAGTGGTTTGCCAGGGTCTGAACATGAGCAGTTCTTC.

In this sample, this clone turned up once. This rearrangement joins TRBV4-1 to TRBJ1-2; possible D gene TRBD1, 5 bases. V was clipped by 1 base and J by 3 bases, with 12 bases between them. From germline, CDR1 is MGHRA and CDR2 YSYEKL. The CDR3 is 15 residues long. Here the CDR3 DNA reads TGCGCCAGCAGCCAAGGGGACTTAGGGGACTATGGCTACACCTTC. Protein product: CASSQGDLGDYGYTF.

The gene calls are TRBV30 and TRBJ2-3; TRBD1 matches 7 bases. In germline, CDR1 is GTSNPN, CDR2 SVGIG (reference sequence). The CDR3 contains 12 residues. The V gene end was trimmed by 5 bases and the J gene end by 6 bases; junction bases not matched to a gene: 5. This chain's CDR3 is CAWRDSRDTQYF. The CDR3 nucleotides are TGTGCCTGGCGGGACAGTCGCGATACGCAGTATTTT.

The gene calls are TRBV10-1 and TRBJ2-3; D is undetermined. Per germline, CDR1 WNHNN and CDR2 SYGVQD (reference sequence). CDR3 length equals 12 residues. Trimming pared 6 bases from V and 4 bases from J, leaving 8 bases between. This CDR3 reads CASSRFPDTQYF. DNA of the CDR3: TGCGCCAGCAGCAGATTTCCAGATACGCAGTATTTT.

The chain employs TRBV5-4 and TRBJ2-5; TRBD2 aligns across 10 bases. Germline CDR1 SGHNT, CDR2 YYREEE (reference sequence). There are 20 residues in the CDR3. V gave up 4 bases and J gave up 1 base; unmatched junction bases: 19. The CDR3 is CASSETPGRQLAGFQETQYF. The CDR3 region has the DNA TGTGCCAGCAGCGAAACACCGGGACGTCAACTAGCGGGGTTCCAAGAGACCCAGTACTTC.

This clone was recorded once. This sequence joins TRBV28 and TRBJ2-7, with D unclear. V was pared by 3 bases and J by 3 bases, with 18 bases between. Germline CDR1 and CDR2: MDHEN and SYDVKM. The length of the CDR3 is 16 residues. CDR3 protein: CASSFKSAGGIYEQYF. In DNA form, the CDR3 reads TGTGCCAGCAGTTTTAAATCCGCCGGCGGTATCTACGAGCAGTACTTC.

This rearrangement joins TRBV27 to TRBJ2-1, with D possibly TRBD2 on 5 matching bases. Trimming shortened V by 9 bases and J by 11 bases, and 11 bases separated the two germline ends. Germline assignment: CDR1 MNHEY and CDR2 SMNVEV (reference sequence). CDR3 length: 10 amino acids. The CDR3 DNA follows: TGTGCCAGTTTCGGGAAGAAGCAGTTCTTC. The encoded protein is CASFGKKQFF.

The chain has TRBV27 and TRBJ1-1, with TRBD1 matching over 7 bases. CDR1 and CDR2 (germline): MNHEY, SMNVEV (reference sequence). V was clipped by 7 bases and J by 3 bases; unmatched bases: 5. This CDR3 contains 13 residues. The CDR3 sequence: CASKSRGDTEAFF. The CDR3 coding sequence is TGTGCCAGCAAAAGCAGGGGGGACACTGAAGCTTTCTTT.

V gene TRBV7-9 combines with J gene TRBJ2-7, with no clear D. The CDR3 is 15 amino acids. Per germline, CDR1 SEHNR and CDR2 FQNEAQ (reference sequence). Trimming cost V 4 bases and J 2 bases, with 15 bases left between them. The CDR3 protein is CASSYGPRKTYEQYF. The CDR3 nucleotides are TGTGCCAGCAGCTATGGGCCGCGAAAGACCTACGAGCAGTACTTC.

The CDR3 bases are TGCGCCAGCAGCCGGACGCGCAGGGGATTGGGCACTGAAGCTTTCTTT. Amino acids: CASSRTRRGLGTEAFF. The chain couples TRBV4-3 to TRBJ1-1; perhaps TRBD1 as D (6 bases). Germline CDR1 is LGHNA and CDR2 is YSLEER. CDR3 size: 16 residues. Trimming pared 4 bases from V and 4 bases from J, leaving 19 bases between.

CDR3 nucleotides: TGTGCCAGCAGTGTGATTACTAATGACCCCTCGAGCAAGCCCCAGCATTTT. It specifies CASSVITNDPSSKPQHF. This chain uses TRBV6-1 with TRBJ1-5, with unresolved D. The germline V gene has CDR1 MNHNS and CDR2 SASEGT. CDR3 size: 17 residues. V dropped 4 bases and J dropped 8 bases, with 24 bases sitting between them.

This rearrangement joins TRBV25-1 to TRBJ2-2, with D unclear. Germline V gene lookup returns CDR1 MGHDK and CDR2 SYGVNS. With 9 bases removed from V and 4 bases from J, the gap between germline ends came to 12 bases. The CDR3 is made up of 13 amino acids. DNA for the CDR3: TGTGCCAGTATGGGCGAGATCACCGGGGAGCTGTTTTTT. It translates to CASMGEITGELFF.

In DNA form, the CDR3 reads TGTGCCAGCAGCTCCCGGGTCGACAGGGGGAGGGGGACTGAAGCTTTCTTT. This codes for CASSSRVDRGRGTEAFF. This chain uses TRBV11-2 with TRBJ1-1; TRBD1 matches at 9 bases. The germline gives CDR1 SGHAT, CDR2 FQNNGV. The junction had 14 bases not matched to a gene; V was cut back by 4 bases and J by 5 bases. CDR3 length equals 17 residues.

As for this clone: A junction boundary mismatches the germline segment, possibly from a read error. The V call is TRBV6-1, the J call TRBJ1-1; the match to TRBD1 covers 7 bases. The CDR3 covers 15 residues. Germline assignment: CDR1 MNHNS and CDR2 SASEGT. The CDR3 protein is CASQRLRGLGTGAFF. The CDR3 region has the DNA TGTGCCAGCCAGAGACTAAGGGGGCTGGGAACTGGAGCTTTCTTT.

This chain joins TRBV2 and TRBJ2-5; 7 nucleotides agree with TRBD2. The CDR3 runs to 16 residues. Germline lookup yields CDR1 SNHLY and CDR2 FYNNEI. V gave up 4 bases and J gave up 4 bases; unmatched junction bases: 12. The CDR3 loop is CASSGKRGRERETQYF. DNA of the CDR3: TGTGCCAGCAGTGGAAAGCGCGGGAGAGAACGAGAGACCCAGTACTTC.

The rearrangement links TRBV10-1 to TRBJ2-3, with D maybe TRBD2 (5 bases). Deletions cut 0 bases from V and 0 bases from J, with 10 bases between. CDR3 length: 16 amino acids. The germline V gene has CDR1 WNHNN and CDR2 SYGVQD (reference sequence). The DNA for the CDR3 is TGCGCCAGCAGTGAGTCGAGCGGTTCTAGCACAGATACGCAGTATTTT. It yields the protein CASSESSGSSTDTQYF.

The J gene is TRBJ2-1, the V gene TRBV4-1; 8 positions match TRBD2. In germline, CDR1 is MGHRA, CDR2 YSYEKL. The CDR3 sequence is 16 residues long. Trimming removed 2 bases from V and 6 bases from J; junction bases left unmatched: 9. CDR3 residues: CASSQLAGGGGNEQFF. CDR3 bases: TGCGCCAGCAGCCAACTCGCGGGGGGAGGGGGCAATGAGCAGTTCTTC.

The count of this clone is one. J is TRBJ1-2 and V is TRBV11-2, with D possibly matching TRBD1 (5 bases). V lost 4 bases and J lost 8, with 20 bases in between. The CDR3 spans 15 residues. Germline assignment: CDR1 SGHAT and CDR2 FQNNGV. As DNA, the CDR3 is TGTGCCAGCAGCTCCCACAGGACGTTAGAGAGAGGCTACACCTTC. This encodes CASSSHRTLERGYTF.

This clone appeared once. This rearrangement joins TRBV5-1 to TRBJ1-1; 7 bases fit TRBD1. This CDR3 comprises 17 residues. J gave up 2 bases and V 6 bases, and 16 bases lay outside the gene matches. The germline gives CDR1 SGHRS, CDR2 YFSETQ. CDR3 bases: TGCGCCAGCACCTCGACCGGGACAGCTGGCCTCAACACTGAAGCTTTCTTT. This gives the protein CASTSTGTAGLNTEAFF.

CDR3 nucleotides: TGTGCCAGCAGTTTTCCGGATCAGACTAGCGGGAGGGCGTACAATGAGCAGTTCTTC. Its protein is CASSFPDQTSGRAYNEQFF. The chain links TRBV27 to TRBJ2-1; 14 bases agree with TRBD2. V shed 3 bases, J shed 4 bases, and the junction held 11 bases outside the gene matches. The CDR3 contains 19 residues. CDR1 is MNHEY and CDR2 is SMNVEV in the germline V gene (reference sequence).

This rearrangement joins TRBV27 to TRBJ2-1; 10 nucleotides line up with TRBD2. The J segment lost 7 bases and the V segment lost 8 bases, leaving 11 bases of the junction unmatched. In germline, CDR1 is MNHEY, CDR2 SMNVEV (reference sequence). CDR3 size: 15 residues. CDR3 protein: CASERKREGRNEQFF. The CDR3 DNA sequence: TGTGCCAGCGAAAGGAAGCGGGAGGGAAGGAATGAGCAGTTCTTC.